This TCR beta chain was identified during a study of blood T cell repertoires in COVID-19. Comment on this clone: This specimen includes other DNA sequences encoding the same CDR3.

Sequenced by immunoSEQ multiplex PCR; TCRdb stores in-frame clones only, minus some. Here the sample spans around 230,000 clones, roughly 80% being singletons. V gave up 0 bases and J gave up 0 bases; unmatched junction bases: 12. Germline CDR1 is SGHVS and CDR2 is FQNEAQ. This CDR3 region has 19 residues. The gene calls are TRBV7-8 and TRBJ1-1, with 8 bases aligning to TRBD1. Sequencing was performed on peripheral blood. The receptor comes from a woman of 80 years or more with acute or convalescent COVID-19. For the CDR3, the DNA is TGTGCCAGCAGCTTAGCGCCTACAGGGGGTGGAGGGATGAACACTGAAGCTTTCTTT. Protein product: CASSLAPTGGGGMNTEAFF.